This TCR beta chain was observed in a study of OX40 agonist ivuxolimab in advanced cancers. From germline, CDR1 is SEHNR and CDR2 FQNEAQ (reference sequence). This CDR3 is built from 16 residues. V was clipped by 7 bases and J by 2 bases; unmatched bases: 10. Profiled with immunoSEQ multiplex PCR; TCRdb holds only in-frame clones, not every one. The repertoire holds over 35,000 clones, with roughly 81% as singletons. The sequence came from an adult with an advanced solid tumor such as melanoma, head and neck, liver or kidney cancer. The chain is built from TRBV7-9 and TRBJ1-2, with 10 bases identical to TRBD1. The sequencing here drew on CD4+ or CD8+ T cells sorted from blood, taken in a trial of the OX40 agonist ivuxolimab. The CDR3: CASIDRDRGSNYGYTF. The CDR3 coding sequence is TGTGCCAGCATCGACCGGGACAGGGGATCCAACTATGGCTACACCTTC.